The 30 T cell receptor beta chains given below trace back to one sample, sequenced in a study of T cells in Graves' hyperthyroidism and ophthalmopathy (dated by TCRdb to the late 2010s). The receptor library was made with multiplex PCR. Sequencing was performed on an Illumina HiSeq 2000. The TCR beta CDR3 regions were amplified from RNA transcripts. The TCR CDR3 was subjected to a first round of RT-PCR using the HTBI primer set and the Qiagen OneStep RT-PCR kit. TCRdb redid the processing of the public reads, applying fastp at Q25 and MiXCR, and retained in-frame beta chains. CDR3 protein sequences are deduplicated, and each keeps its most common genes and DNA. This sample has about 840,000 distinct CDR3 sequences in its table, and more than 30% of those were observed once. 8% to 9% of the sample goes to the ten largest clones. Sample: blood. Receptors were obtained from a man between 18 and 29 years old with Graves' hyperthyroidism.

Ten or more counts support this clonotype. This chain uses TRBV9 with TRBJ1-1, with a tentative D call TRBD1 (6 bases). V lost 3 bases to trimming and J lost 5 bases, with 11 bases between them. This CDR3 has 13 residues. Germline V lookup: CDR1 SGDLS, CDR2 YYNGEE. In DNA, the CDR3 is TGTGCCAGCAGCGACGGAACAGGGACTGAAGCTTTCTTT. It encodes CASSDGTGTEAFF.

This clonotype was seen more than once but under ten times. The CDR3 DNA reads as TGTGCCAGCAGTTACGCGACAGGGACCTATGGCTACACCTTC. Translated: CASSYATGTYGYTF. V usage is TRBV6-6 and J usage is TRBJ1-2, with 7 bases fitting TRBD1. V lost 2 bases and J lost 4; bases outside the gene matches: 4. Germline V CDR1 and CDR2: MNHNY, SVGAGI (reference sequence). This CDR3 region has 14 residues.

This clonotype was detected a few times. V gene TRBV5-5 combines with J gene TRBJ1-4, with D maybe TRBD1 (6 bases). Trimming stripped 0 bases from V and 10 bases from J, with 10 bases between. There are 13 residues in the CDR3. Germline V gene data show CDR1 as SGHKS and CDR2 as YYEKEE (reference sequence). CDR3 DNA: TGTGCCAGCAGCTTGGATCAGGGGACAAAACTGTTTTTT. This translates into CASSLDQGTKLFF.

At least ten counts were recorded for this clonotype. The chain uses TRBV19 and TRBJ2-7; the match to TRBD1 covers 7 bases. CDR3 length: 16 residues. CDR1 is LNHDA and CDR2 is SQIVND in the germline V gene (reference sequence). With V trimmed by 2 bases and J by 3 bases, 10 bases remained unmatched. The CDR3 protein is CASSITGQRAVYEQYF. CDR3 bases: TGTGCCAGTAGTATAACGGGACAGCGCGCCGTCTACGAGCAGTACTTC. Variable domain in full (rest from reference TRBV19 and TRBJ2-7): DGGITQSPKYLFRKEGQNVTLSCEQNLNHDAMYWYRQDPGQGLRLIYYSQIVNDFQKGDIAEGYSVSREKKESFPLTVTSAQKNPTAFYLCASSITGQRAVYEQYFGPGTRLTVT.

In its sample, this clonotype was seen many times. CDR3: CASSPEGNSPLHF. As DNA, the CDR3 is TGTGCCAGCAGCCCCGAGGGGAATTCACCCCTCCACTTT. The chain recombines TRBV9 with TRBJ1-6; D is possibly TRBD1 (5 bases). Germline CDR1 reads SGDLS; CDR2 reads YYNGEE. Trimming took off 4 bases at V and 7 bases at J, with 9 bases between the two ends. CDR3 size: 13 residues.

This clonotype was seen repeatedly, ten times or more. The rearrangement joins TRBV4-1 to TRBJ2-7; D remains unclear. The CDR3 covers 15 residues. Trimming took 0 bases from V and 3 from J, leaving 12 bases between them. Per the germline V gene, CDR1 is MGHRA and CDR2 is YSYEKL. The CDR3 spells CASSQEKGRNYEQYF. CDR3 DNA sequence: TGCGCCAGCAGCCAAGAAAAGGGCAGGAACTACGAGCAGTACTTC.

The CDR3 reads CASSLRQGVLNQPQHF. CDR3 bases: TGTGCCAGCAGTTTACGACAGGGGGTACTCAATCAGCCCCAGCATTTT. The chain carries TRBV12-3 or TRBV12-4 and TRBJ1-5; 9 bases line up with TRBD1. J gave up 3 bases and V 2 bases, and 5 bases lay outside the gene matches. The CDR3 has 16 amino acids.

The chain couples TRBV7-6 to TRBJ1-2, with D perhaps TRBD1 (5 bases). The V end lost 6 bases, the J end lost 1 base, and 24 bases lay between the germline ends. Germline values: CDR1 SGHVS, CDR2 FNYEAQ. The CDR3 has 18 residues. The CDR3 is CASSSSGGATTLNYGYTF. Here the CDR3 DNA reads TGTGCCAGCAGTTCCTCGGGAGGGGCGACGACTCTTAACTATGGCTACACCTTC.

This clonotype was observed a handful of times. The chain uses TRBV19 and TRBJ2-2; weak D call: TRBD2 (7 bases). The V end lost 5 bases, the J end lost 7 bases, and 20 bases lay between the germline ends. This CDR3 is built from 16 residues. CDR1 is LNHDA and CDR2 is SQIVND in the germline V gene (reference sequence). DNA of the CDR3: TGTGCCAGTAGTGCAGGACTTGCGGGGGCGGTCGGGGAGCTGTTTTTT. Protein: CASSAGLAGAVGELFF.

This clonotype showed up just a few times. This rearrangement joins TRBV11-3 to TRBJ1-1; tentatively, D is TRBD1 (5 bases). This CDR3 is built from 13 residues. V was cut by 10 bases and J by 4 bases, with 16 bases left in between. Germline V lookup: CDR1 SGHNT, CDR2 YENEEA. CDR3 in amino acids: CAIKSGGSTEAFF. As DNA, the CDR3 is TGTGCCATCAAGTCGGGGGGGAGCACTGAAGCTTTCTTT. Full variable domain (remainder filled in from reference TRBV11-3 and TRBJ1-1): EAGVVQSPRYKIIEKKQPVAFWCNPISGHNTLYWYLQNLGQGPELLIRYENEEAVDDSQLPKDRFSAERLKGVDSTLKIQPAELGDSAVYLCAIKSGGSTEAFFGQGTRLTVV.

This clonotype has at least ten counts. CDR3 DNA: TGTGCCACGACCGGGACTAGCGAAGGGACCCAGTACTTC. Amino acid sequence: CATTGTSEGTQYF. The V call is TRBV2, the J call TRBJ2-5; 10 nucleotides align to TRBD2. Germline CDR1 is SNHLY and CDR2 is FYNNEI. The ends lost 10 bases at V and 7 bases at J; junction bases unmatched: 9. The CDR3 length is 13 residues.

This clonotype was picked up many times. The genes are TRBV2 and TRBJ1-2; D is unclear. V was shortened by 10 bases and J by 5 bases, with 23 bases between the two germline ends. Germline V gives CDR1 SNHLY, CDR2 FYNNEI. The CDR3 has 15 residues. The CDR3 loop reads CAILGWAGHPYGYTF. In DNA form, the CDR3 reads TGTGCCATCCTGGGGTGGGCAGGCCATCCTTATGGCTACACCTTC.

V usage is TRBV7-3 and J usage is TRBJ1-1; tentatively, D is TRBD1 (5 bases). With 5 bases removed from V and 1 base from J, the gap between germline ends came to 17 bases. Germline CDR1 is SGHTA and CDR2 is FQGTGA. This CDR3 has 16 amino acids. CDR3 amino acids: CASSAHPGPGNTEAFF. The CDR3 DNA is TGTGCCAGCAGCGCCCACCCGGGACCAGGGAACACTGAAGCTTTCTTT.

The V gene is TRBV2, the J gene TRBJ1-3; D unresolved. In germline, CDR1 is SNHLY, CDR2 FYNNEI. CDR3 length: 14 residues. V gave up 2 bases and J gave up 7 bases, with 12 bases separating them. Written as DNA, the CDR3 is TGTGCCAGCAGTGAATTAGGGCAAGTGAACACCATATATTTT. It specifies CASSELGQVNTIYF. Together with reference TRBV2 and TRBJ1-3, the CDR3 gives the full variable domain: EPEVTQTPSHQVTQMGQEVILRCVPISNHLYFYWYRQILGQKVEFLVSFYNNEISEKSEIFDDQFSVERPDGSNFTLKIRSTKLEDSAMYFCASSELGQVNTIYFGEGSWLTVV.

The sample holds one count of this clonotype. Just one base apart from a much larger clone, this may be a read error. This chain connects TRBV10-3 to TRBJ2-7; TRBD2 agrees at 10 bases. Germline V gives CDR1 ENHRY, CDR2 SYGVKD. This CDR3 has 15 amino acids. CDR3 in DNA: TGTGCCGTCAGCTCCGGACTAGCGGAATTCTACGAGCAGTACTTC. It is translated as CAVSSGLAEFYEQYF.

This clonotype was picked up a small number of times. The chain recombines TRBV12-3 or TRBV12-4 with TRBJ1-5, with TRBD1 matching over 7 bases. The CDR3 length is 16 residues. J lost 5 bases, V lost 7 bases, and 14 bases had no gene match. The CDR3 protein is CASTSGGEGWDQPQHF. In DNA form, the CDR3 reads TGTGCCAGCACCTCAGGGGGGGAAGGCTGGGATCAGCCCCAGCATTTT.

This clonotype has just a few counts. CDR3 coding DNA: TGCAGTGCTAGGGGGGAACGGCTTAGCAATCAGCCCCAGCATTTT. Translation gives CSARGERLSNQPQHF. The chain has TRBV20-1 and TRBJ1-5; D may be TRBD1 (5 bases). Germline assignment: CDR1 DFQATT and CDR2 SNEGSKA (reference sequence). The CDR3 covers 15 residues. V dropped 3 bases and J dropped 0 bases, with 12 bases sitting between them.

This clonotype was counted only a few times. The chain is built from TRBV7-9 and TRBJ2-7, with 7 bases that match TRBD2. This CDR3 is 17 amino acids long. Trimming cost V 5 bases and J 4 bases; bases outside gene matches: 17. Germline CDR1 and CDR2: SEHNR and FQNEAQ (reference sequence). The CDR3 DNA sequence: TGTGCCAGCAGCACCTATAATCCCGAGCGGGAAACTTACGAGCAGTACTTC. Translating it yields CASSTYNPERETYEQYF.

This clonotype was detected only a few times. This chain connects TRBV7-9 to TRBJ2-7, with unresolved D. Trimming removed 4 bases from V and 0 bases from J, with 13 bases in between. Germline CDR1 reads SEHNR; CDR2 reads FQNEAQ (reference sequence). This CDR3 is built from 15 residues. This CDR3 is CASSSGRYPSYEQYF. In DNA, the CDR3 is TGTGCCAGCAGCTCCGGGCGCTACCCCTCCTACGAGCAGTACTTC.

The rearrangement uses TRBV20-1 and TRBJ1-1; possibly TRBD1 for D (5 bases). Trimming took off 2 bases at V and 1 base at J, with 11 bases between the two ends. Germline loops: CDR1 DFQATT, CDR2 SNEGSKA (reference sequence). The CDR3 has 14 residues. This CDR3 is CSARSRDSNTEAFF. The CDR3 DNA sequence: TGCAGTGCTAGATCCCGGGACTCGAACACTGAAGCTTTCTTT.

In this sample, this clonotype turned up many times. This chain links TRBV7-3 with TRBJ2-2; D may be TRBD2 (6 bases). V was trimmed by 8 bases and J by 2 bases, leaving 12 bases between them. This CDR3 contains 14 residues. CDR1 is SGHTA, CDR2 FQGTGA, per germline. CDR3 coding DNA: TGTGCCAGCGGGAGGAACAGTAACACCGGGGAGCTGTTTTTT. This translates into CASGRNSNTGELFF. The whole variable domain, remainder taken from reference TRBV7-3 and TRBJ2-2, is GAGVSQTPSNKVTEKGKYVELRCDPISGHTALYWYRQSLGQGPEFLIYFQGTGAADDSGLPNDRFFAVRPEGSVSTLKIQRTERGDSAVYLCASGRNSNTGELFFGEGSRLTVL.

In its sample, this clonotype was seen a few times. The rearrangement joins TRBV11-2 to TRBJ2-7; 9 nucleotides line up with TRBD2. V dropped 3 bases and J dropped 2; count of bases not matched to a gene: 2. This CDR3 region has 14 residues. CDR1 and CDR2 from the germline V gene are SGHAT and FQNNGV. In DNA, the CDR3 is TGTGCCAGCAGCTTTCAGCGGGGGGCCTACGAGCAGTACTTC. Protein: CASSFQRGAYEQYF.

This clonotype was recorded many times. The CDR3 sequence: CAISEGREADGYTF. The CDR3 nucleotides are TGTGCCATCAGTGAGGGCAGGGAGGCGGACGGCTACACCTTC. The chain uses TRBV10-3 and TRBJ1-2; D perhaps matches TRBD1 (5 bases). The CDR3 is 14 amino acids. V gave up 2 bases and J gave up 8 bases, with 15 bases separating them. Germline values: CDR1 ENHRY, CDR2 SYGVKD.

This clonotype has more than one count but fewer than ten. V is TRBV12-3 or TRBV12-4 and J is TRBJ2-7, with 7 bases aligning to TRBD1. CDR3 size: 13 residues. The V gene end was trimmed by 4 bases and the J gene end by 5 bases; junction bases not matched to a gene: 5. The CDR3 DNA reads TGTGCCAGCAGTTACTCGACAGGGAACGAGCAGTACTTC. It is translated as CASSYSTGNEQYF.

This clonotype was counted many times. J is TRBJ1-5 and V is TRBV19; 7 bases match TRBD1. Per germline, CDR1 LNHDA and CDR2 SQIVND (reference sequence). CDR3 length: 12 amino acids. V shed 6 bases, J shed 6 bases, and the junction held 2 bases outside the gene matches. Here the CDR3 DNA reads TGTGCCAGTAGCAGGGGGAGTCAGCCCCAGCATTTT. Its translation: CASSRGSQPQHF. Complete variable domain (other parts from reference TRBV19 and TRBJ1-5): DGGITQSPKYLFRKEGQNVTLSCEQNLNHDAMYWYRQDPGQGLRLIYYSQIVNDFQKGDIAEGYSVSREKKESFPLTVTSAQKNPTAFYLCASSRGSQPQHFGDGTRLSIL.

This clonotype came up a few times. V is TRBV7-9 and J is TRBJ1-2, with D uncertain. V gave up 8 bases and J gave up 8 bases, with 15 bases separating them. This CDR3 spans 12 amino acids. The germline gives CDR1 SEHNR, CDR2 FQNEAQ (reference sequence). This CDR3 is CASWAEWNGYTF. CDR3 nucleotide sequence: TGTGCCAGCTGGGCGGAGTGGAACGGCTACACCTTC.

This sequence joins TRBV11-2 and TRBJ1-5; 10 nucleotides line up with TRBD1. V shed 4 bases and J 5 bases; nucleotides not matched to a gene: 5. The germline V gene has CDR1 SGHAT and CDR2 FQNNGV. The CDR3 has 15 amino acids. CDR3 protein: CASSSRTGGDQPQHF. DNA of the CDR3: TGTGCCAGCAGCTCGAGGACAGGGGGGGATCAGCCCCAGCATTTT.

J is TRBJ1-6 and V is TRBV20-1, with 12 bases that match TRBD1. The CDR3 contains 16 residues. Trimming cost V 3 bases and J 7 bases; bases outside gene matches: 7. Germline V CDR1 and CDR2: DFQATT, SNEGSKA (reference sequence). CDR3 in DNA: TGCAGTGCTAGGAAAGGGACAGGGGGCGCGAATTCACCCCTCCACTTT. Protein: CSARKGTGGANSPLHF.

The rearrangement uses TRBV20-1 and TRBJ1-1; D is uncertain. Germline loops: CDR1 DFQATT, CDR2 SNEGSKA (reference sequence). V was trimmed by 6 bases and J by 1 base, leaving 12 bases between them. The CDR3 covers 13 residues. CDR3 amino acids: CSASEHQNTEAFF. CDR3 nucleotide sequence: TGCAGTGCCAGTGAACACCAGAACACTGAAGCTTTCTTT.

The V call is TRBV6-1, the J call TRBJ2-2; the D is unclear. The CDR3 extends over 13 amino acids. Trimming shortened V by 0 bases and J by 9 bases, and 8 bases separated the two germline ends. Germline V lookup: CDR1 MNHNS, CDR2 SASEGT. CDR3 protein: CASSEALGRELFF. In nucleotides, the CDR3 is TGTGCCAGCAGTGAAGCGCTCGGAAGGGAGCTGTTTTTT.